Following are 13 T cell receptor beta chains from one sample sequenced in a study of response to subunit inactivated influenza vaccine. Via MiXCR, TCRdb re-called the RT-PCR reads, giving one row per CDR3 protein. The sample contains under 800,000 distinct CDR3 sequences, approximately 15% of which appear only once. The sequenced sample was PBMCs from blood, obtained 14 to 15 days before vaccination. These receptors all come from a man aged 50-60 years who received an inactivated influenza vaccine.

The V and J genes are TRBV11-1 and TRBJ2-1; unclear D gene. The CDR3 runs 16 residues. CDR1 SGHAT and CDR2 FQDESV come from the germline V gene (reference sequence). Trimming stripped 1 base from V and 0 bases from J, with 10 bases between. CDR3 region: CASSLVPTGSYNEQFF. DNA of the CDR3: TGTGCCAGCAGCTTAGTTCCGACTGGCTCCTACAATGAGCAGTTCTTC.

V is TRBV12-5 and J is TRBJ2-5; 8 positions agree with TRBD1. This CDR3 is 13 amino acids long. Germline-derived CDR1 and CDR2 are LGHNT and FRNRAP. V gave up 6 bases and J gave up 4 bases; unmatched junction bases: 4. CDR3 region: CASGGGQGETQYF. For the CDR3, the DNA is TGTGCTAGTGGAGGTGGACAGGGAGAGACCCAGTACTTC.

The chain combines TRBV28 with TRBJ2-3; D perhaps matches TRBD2 (7 bases). CDR3 size: 16 residues. V dropped 6 bases and J dropped 4 bases, with 20 bases sitting between them. Germline V gives CDR1 MDHEN, CDR2 SYDVKM. CDR3 DNA sequence: TGTGCCAGCAGCTCCCTGTCGGGGGGCGGGCCAGATACGCAGTATTTT. Translated: CASSSLSGGGPDTQYF.

This clonotype appeared a few times. The chain combines TRBV28 with TRBJ1-5; TRBD1 agrees at 11 bases. The CDR3 is 15 amino acids. Germline lookup yields CDR1 MDHEN and CDR2 SYDVKM. The J segment lost 5 bases and the V segment lost 5 bases, leaving 5 bases of the junction unmatched. As DNA, the CDR3 is TGTGCCAGCAGTCCCCGGACAGGGGGCTATCAGCCCCAGCATTTT. This sequence encodes CASSPRTGGYQPQHF.

The chain links TRBV20-1 to TRBJ2-3; 13 bases match TRBD2. This CDR3 contains 16 residues. After removal of 3 bases from V and 4 bases from J, the junction contained 7 bases not matched to a gene. CDR1 is DFQATT and CDR2 is SNEGSKA in the germline V gene (reference sequence). CDR3 region: CSASSTSGRIADTQYF. In nucleotides, the CDR3 is TGCAGTGCTAGCTCGACTAGCGGGAGGATCGCAGATACGCAGTATTTT.

This clonotype came up many times. The chain uses TRBV27 and TRBJ2-3, with D perhaps given as TRBD1 or TRBD2 (5 bases each). Germline V gene sequence: CDR1 MNHEY, CDR2 SMNVEV (reference sequence). The CDR3 extends over 17 amino acids. V lost 0 bases to trimming and J lost 6 bases, with 19 bases between them. This CDR3 is CASSLSYRAGPGDTQYF. The DNA of the CDR3 is TGTGCCAGCAGTTTATCGTATAGGGCAGGGCCGGGGGATACGCAGTATTTT.

The genes are TRBV12-3 or TRBV12-4 and TRBJ1-5, with TRBD1 matching over 8 bases. Trimming removed 4 bases from V and 5 bases from J; junction bases left unmatched: 1. This CDR3 comprises 13 residues. CDR3 sequence: CASSSTGDQPQHF. CDR3 sequence (DNA): TGTGCCAGCAGTTCGACAGGGGATCAGCCCCAGCATTTT.

This clonotype has more than one count but fewer than ten. The chain joins TRBV9 to TRBJ2-3, with D unresolved. Germline values: CDR1 SGDLS, CDR2 YYNGEE. V dropped 0 bases and J dropped 1 base, with 12 bases sitting between them. CDR3 length: 16 amino acids. CDR3 in DNA: TGTGCCAGCAGCGTAGTTGGCAGCCTGGGCACAGATACGCAGTATTTT. This encodes CASSVVGSLGTDTQYF.

This clonotype was detected many times. The V gene is TRBV18, the J gene TRBJ2-7; 8 positions agree with TRBD2. After removal of 4 bases from V and 2 bases from J, the junction contained 13 bases not matched to a gene. The germline gives CDR1 KGHSH, CDR2 LQKENI. The CDR3 spans 17 residues. The CDR3 loop is CASSRTGAGGGTYEQYF. CDR3 nucleotides: TGTGCCAGCTCACGAACCGGGGCGGGAGGCGGAACCTACGAGCAGTACTTC.

This clonotype was seen a few times. This chain links TRBV12-3 or TRBV12-4 with TRBJ1-5; D is uncertain. The germline V and J ends were trimmed by 3 bases and 3 bases, with 6 bases remaining between them. The CDR3 is 13 residues long. CDR3 sequence (DNA): TGTGCCAGCAGTTTGCAGAACAATCAGCCCCAGCATTTT. Its translation is CASSLQNNQPQHF.

The chain has TRBV20-1 and TRBJ2-5; weak D call: TRBD2 (5 bases). Germline V CDR1 and CDR2: DFQATT, SNEGSKA (reference sequence). The CDR3 totals 15 residues. The V gene lost 6 bases and the J gene lost 0 bases, with 17 bases spanning the gap. Here the CDR3 reads CSAARARRYQETQYF. CDR3 DNA sequence: TGCAGTGCCGCCCGGGCGCGGAGGTACCAAGAGACCCAGTACTTC.

The chain uses TRBV5-1 and TRBJ2-1, with 12 bases that match TRBD2. The trim removed 0 bases at V and 8 bases at J, leaving 9 bases unmatched. Looked up from germline, CDR1 is SGHRS and CDR2 is YFSETQ. This CDR3 is 17 amino acids long. This CDR3 is CASSLAGLAGGLDEQFF. As DNA, the CDR3 is TGCGCCAGCAGCTTGGCCGGTCTAGCGGGGGGGCTCGATGAGCAGTTCTTC.

The chain recombines TRBV9 with TRBJ2-1; 10 bases line up with TRBD2. CDR1 is SGDLS, CDR2 YYNGEE, per germline. V lost 0 bases and J lost 8; bases outside the gene matches: 5. This CDR3 comprises 15 residues. The CDR3 region is CASSVDGLAGDEQFF. CDR3 nucleotide sequence: TGTGCCAGCAGCGTAGATGGCCTAGCGGGAGATGAGCAGTTCTTC.